This T cell receptor (beta chain) was identified during a study of beta chain features in type 1 diabetes. J gave up 7 bases and V 6 bases, and 8 bases lay outside the gene matches. Germline V gene data show CDR1 as ENHRY and CDR2 as SYGVKD. This CDR3 comprises 14 residues. Of the isolated RNA, all was reverse transcribed, and so the sequenced material was expressed TCRB transcripts. TCRdb's copy holds only in-frame clones and misses some; the assay was immunoSEQ multiplex PCR. The sample has 390,000 or so clones; roughly 14% are singletons. The sample was naive CD4+ T cells from blood. This receptor was taken from a man aged 30 to 39 in good health. J is TRBJ2-3 and V is TRBV10-3; the match to TRBD1 covers 9 bases. The CDR3 sequence: CAIRTDRGAYTQYF. The DNA of the CDR3 is TGTGCCATCAGGACGGACAGGGGTGCTTATACGCAGTATTTT.